This TCR beta chain was sequenced for a study of blood T cells in healthy people across ages. Primers used in a second PCR of about 6 to 11 cycles were a sample-barcoded 5' primer and a J-beta primer mix. TCRdb used MiXCR to reprocess the 5' RACE reads, holding one entry per CDR3 protein. The table has nearly 800,000 distinct CDR3 sequences, roughly 25% seen once. This sample also belongs to another study, concerning T cells of mothers and their children.

The specimen sequenced was blood. The sequence was obtained from a boy between 5 and 17 years old in good health.

The CDR3 sequence: CASSDDRVDTQYF. Here the CDR3 DNA reads TGTGCCAGCAGCGACGACAGGGTGGATACGCAGTATTTT. The chain employs TRBV7-9 and TRBJ2-3, with 7 bases that match TRBD1. Unmatched junction bases numbered 5, after V lost 5 bases and J lost 6 bases. This CDR3 spans 13 amino acids. Per germline, CDR1 SEHNR and CDR2 FQNEAQ (reference sequence).